This T cell receptor beta chain was sequenced during a study of cytomegalovirus exposure and HLA in healthy donors. Researchers ran the PCR with 60 Vbeta and 13 Jbeta primers. The method was immunoSEQ multiplex PCR; TCRdb's version includes in-frame clones alone and lacks a portion of them. The data show about 250,000 clones, 80% to 95% seen once. This CDR3 region has 13 residues. Germline trimming cut 2 bases from V and 4 bases from J; bases unmatched to any gene: 1. CDR1 and CDR2 (germline): SGHKS, YYEKEE (reference sequence). The sequenced sample consisted of PBMCs. The TCR originated in a girl aged 2 to 9 in good health and CMV-seronegative. V and J are TRBV5-5 and TRBJ2-7; 9 nucleotides agree with TRBD1. CDR3 loop: CASSFGTGYEQYF. CDR3 DNA sequence: TGTGCCAGCAGCTTTGGGACAGGGTACGAGCAGTACTTC.